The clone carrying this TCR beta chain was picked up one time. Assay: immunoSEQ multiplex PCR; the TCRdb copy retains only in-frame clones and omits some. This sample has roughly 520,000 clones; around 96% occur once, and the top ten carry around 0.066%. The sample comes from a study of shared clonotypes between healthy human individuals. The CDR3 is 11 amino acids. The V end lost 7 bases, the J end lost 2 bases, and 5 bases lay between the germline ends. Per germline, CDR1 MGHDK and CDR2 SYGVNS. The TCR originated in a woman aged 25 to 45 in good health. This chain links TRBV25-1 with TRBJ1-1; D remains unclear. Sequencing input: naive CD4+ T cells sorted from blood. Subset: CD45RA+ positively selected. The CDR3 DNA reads TGTGCCAGCAAGTTAAACACTGAAGCTTTCTTT. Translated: CASKLNTEAFF.